The entry that follows covers one TCR beta chain sequence. Following a re-call of the 5' RACE reads, TCRdb has one entry per CDR3 protein and lacks DNA. The data include about 390,000 distinct CDR3 sequences; the top ten clones carry around 10%. The data were taken from a study of T cells expressing NK-cell markers. About the study: Among the eight sequenced donors, seven tested HCMV-seropositive and one tested seronegative.

The sample was blood T cells: a sorted CD56 or NKG2C T cell subset, CD4+ or CD8+ T cells, or bulk PBMC T cells (not recorded which). The receptor comes from a woman aged 50 to 60 in good health.

The CDR3 spells CATSDQTYSEQFF. This chain uses TRBV24-1 with TRBJ2-1. The germline V gene encodes CDR1 KGHDR and CDR2 SFDVKD. CDR3 length: 13 amino acids.